This T cell receptor (beta chain) is drawn from a study of cytomegalovirus exposure and HLA in healthy donors. Study in general: It was reported in a later analysis that the same platform had been used for the 90 to 150 validation repertoires as for the 666 first-cohort repertoires.

Study-wide results and limits: The finding came from a later analysis; first-cohort TCR clusters tended to co-occur in the 95 to 150 validation repertoires. There were approximately 150 TCR beta chains listed as cytomegalovirus-associated. Specific recognition of CMV antigens was confirmed in vitro for a few chains (all CMV-associated).

Using immunoSEQ multiplex PCR, the repertoire was profiled, and TCRdb retains in-frame clones only, with some absent. The table records more than 250,000 clones, 80% to 90% of them present only once. The CDR3 loop spans 14 amino acids. The V and J ends lost 5 bases and 5 bases, in that order; junction bases with no gene match: 4. Germline loops: CDR1 SGHAT, CDR2 FQDESV (reference sequence). Turning to this clone: The antigen is not known.

This clonotype was sampled from a woman aged 18-29 years in good health and CMV-seronegative. The sequenced material came from PBMCs. V gene TRBV11-1 combines with J gene TRBJ2-2; TRBD1 matches at 8 bases. CDR3 residues: CASSLRQGTGELFF. The CDR3 DNA reads as TGTGCCAGCAGCCTGCGACAGGGGACCGGGGAGCTGTTTTTT.